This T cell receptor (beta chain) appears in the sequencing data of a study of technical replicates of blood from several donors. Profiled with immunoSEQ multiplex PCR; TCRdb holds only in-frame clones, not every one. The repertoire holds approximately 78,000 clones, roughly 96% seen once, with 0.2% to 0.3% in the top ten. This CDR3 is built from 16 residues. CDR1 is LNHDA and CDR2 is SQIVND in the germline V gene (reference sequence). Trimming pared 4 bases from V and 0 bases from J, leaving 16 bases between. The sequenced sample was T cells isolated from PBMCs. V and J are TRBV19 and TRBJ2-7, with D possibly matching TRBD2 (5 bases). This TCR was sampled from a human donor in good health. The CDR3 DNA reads TGTGCCAGTAGTAATAAGCTAGCATCTTACTCCTACGAGCAGTACTTC. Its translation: CASSNKLASYSYEQYF.